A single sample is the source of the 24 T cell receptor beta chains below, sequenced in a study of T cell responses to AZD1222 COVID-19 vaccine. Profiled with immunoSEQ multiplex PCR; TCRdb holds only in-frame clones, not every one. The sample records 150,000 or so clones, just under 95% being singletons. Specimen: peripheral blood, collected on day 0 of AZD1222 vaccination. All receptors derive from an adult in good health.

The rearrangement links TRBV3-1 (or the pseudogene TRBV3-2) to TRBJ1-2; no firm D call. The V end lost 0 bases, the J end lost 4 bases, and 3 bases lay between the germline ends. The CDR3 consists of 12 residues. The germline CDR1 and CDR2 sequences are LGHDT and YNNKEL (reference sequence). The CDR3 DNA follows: TGTGCCAGCAGCCAAGAATCCTATGGCTACACCTTC. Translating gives CASSQESYGYTF.

CDR3 sequence reads: CASSWCRGCSYNEQFF. The CDR3 coding sequence is TGTGCCAGCAGCTGGTGCAGGGGGTGCTCCTACAATGAGCAGTTCTTC. The chain employs TRBV7-8 and TRBJ2-1; TRBD1 aligns across 7 bases. Losses at the gene ends were 4 bases for V and 0 bases for J; bases not matched to a gene: 6. Germline loops: CDR1 SGHVS, CDR2 FQNEAQ. The CDR3 spans 16 residues.

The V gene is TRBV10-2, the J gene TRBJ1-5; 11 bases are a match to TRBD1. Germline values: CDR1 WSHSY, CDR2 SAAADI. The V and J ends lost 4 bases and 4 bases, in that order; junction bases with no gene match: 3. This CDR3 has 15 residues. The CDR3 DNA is TGCGCCAGCAGTGGGGACAGGGGGATGAATCAGCCCCAGCATTTT. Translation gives CASSGDRGMNQPQHF.

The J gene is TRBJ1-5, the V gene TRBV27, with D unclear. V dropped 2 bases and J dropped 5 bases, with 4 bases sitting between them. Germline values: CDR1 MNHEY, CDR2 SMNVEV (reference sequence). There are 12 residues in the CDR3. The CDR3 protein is CASSLSHQPQHF. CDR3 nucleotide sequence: TGTGCCAGCAGTTTAAGTCATCAGCCCCAGCATTTT.

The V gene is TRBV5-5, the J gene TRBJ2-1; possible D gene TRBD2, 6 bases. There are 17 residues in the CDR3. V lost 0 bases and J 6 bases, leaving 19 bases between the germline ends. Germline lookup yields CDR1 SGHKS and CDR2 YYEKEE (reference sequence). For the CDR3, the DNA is TGTGCCAGCAGCTTGGATGTCTCGGGAGCTGGTGGCAATGAGCAGTTCTTC. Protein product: CASSLDVSGAGGNEQFF.

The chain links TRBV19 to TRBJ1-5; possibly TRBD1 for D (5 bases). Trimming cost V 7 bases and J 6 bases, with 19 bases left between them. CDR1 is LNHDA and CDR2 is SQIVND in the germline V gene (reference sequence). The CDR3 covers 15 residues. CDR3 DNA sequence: TGTGCCAGTACCGGAACCGAGGGACTGGCTCAGCCCCAGCATTTT. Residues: CASTGTEGLAQPQHF.

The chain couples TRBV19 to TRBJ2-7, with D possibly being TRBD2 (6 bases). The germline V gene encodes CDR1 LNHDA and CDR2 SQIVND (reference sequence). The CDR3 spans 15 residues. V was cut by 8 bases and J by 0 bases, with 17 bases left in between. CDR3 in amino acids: CASSAGNSISYEQYF. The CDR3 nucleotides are TGTGCCAGTTCGGCGGGGAACAGTATCTCCTACGAGCAGTACTTC.

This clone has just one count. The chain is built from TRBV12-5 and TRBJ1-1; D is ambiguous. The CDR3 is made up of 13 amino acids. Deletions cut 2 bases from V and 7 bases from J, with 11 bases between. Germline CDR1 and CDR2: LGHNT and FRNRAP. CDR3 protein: CASGLLTPHEAFF. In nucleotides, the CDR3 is TGTGCTAGTGGTTTGCTGACCCCCCATGAAGCTTTCTTT.

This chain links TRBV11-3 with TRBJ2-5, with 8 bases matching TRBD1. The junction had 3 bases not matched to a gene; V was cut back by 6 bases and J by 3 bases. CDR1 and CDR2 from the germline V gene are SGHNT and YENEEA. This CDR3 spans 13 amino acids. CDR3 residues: CASSRTGKETQYF. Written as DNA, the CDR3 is TGTGCCAGCAGTCGGACAGGGAAAGAGACCCAGTACTTC.

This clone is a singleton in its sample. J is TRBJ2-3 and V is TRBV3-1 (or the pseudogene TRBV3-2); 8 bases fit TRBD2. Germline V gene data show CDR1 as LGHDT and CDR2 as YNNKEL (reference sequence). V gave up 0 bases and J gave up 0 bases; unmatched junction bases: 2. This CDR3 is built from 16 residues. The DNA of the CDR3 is TGTGCCAGCAGCCAAGATCCGGGGGGGAGCACAGATACGCAGTATTTT. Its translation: CASSQDPGGSTDTQYF.

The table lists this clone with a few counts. The DNA for the CDR3 is TGTGCCAGCAGCCCGGACAGGGGTTGGTACAATGAGCAGTTCTTC. Its protein product is CASSPDRGWYNEQFF. The rearrangement links TRBV7-2 to TRBJ2-1; 9 bases map to TRBD1. The CDR3 consists of 15 residues. Germline CDR1 reads SGHTA; CDR2 reads FQGNSA. With V trimmed by 5 bases and J by 4 bases, 6 bases remained unmatched. The entire variable domain, with the rest obtained from reference TRBV7-2 and TRBJ2-1, is as follows: GAGVSQSPSNKVTEKGKDVELRCDPISGHTALYWYRQSLGQGLEFLIYFQGNSAPDKSGLPSDRFSAERTGGSVSTLTIQRTQQEDSAVYLCASSPDRGWYNEQFFGPGTRLTVL.

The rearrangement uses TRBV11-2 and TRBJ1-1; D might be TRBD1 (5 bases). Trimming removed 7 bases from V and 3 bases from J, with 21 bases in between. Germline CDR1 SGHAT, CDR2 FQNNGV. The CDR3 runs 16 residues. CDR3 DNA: TGTGCCAGCACCGGGACGGGGGAAGGATCGTACACTGAAGCTTTCTTT. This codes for CASTGTGEGSYTEAFF.

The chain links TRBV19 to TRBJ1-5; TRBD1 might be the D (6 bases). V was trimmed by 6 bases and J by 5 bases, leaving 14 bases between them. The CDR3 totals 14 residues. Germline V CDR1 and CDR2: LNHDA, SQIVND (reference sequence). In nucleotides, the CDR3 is TGTGCCAGTAGGAGGGGGGCAGCCGATCAGCCCCAGCATTTT. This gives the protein CASRRGAADQPQHF.

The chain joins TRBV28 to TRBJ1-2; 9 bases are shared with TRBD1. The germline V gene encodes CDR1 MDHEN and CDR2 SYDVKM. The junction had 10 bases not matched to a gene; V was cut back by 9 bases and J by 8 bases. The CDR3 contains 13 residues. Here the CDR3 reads CASTNRGRYGYTF. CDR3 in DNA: TGTGCCAGTACAAACAGGGGGCGCTACGGCTACACCTTC.

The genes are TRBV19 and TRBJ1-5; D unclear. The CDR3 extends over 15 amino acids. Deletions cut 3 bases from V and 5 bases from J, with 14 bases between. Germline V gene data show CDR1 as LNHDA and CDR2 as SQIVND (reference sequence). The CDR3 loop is CASSMWETHHQPQHF. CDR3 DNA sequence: TGTGCCAGTAGTATGTGGGAGACACACCATCAGCCCCAGCATTTT.

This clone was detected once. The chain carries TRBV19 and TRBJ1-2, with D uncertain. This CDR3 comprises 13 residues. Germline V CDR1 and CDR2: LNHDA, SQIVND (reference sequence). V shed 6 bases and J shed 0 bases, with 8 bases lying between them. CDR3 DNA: TGTGCCAGTAGCCCCCATTCTAACTATGGCTACACCTTC. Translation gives CASSPHSNYGYTF.

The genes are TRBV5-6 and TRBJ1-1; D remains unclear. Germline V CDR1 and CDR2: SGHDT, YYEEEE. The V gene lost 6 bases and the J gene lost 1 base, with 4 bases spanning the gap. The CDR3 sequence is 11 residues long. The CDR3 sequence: CASTGNTEAFF. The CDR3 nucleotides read TGTGCCAGCACAGGGAACACTGAAGCTTTCTTT.

The CDR3 DNA reads TGTGCCATCAGTCTACAGGGAAGCGTCTACGAGCAGTACTTC. Translated: CAISLQGSVYEQYF. The chain couples TRBV10-3 to TRBJ2-7; a weak D match, TRBD1 (6 bases). The CDR3 sequence is 14 residues long. CDR1 is ENHRY, CDR2 SYGVKD, per germline. V lost 5 bases and J 3 bases, leaving 14 bases between the germline ends.

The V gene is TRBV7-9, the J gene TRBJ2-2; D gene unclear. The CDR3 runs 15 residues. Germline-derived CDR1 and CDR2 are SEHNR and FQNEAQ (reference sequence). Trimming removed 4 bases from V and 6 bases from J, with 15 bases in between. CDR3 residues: CASSSHFSFAGELFF. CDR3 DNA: TGTGCCAGCAGCTCACATTTTTCCTTCGCCGGGGAGCTGTTTTTT.

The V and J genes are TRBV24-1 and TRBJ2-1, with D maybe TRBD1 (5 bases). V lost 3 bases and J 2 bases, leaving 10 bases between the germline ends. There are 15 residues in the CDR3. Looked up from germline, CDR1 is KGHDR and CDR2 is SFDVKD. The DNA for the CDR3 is TGTGCCACCAGTGATCCTCGGACAACCTACAATGAGCAGTTCTTC. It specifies CATSDPRTTYNEQFF.

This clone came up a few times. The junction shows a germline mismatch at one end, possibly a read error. The CDR3 nucleotides read TGTGCCAGCAGCATCGGGACAGGGGGCTCCCACGAGCAGTACTTC. Translation gives CASSIGTGGSHEQYF. The V gene is TRBV6-2 or TRBV6-3, the J gene TRBJ2-7; 12 nucleotides agree with TRBD1. The CDR3 extends over 15 amino acids. Germline V gene sequence: CDR1 MNHEY, CDR2 SVGEGT.

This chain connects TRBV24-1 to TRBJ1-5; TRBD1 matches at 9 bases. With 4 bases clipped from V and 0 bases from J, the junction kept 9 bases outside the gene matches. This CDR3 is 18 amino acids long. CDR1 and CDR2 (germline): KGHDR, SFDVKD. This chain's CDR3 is CATSDSDRGLYSNQPQHF. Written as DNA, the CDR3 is TGTGCCACCAGTGACTCGGACAGGGGACTCTATAGCAATCAGCCCCAGCATTTT.

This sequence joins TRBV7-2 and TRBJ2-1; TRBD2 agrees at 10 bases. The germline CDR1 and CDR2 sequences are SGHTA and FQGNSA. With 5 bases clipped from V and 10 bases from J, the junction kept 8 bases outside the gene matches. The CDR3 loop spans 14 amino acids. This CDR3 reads CASSTSGTQGEQFF. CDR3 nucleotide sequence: TGTGCCAGCAGCACTAGCGGGACCCAGGGGGAGCAGTTCTTC.

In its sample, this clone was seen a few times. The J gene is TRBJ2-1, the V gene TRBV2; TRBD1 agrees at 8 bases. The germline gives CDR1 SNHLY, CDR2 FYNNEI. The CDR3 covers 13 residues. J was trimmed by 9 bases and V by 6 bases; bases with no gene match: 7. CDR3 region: CASSETGVGEQFF. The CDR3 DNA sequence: TGTGCCAGCAGCGAGACAGGGGTTGGTGAGCAGTTCTTC.